This T cell receptor beta chain was documented in a study of blood T cell repertoires in COVID-19. Germline V gives CDR1 SGHTA, CDR2 FQGNSA. The length of the CDR3 is 19 residues. Trimming at V came to 3 bases and at J to 0 bases, leaving 10 bases not matched to a gene. Source study methods: Reference gene primer amplification in the assay estimated nucleated cell counts. Sequenced by immunoSEQ multiplex PCR; TCRdb stores in-frame clones only, minus some. V and J calls and clone size are copied from that table; D and trimming were computed from the DNA. The profile covers tens of thousands of clones, with around 86% appearing a single time and about 30% taken by the ten largest.

The source material was peripheral blood. This clonotype originated in a man in his fifties or sixties with active or convalescent COVID-19. The gene calls are TRBV7-2 and TRBJ2-6, with 8 nucleotides matching TRBD2. The CDR3 nucleotides are TGTGCCAGCAGCTTGGTACGGCGGGGGGCTTACTCTGGGGCCAACGTCCTGACTTTC. Its translation: CASSLVRRGAYSGANVLTF.